This TCR beta chain is from a study of T cell clones after liver transplantation. Libraries were prepared by immunoSEQ multiplex PCR; TCRdb keeps only in-frame clonotypes and omits some of them. The sample records some 80,000 clones, around four fifths being singletons. The receptor comes from a human patient who received a liver transplant. The graft donor may be the source of some T cells. The sequenced sample was CD4+ T cells from blood, obtained 48 months after liver transplant.

Written as DNA, the CDR3 is TGTGCCAGCAGTACCCCCGGACAGGCAGGAACTGAAGCTTTCTTT. Its translation is CASSTPGQAGTEAFF. The chain is built from TRBV28 and TRBJ1-1; 7 nucleotides align to TRBD1. Trimming took 5 bases from V and 5 from J; bases not matched to a gene: 11. The CDR3 is made up of 15 amino acids. The germline V gene encodes CDR1 MDHEN and CDR2 SYDVKM.